The clone carrying this T cell receptor beta chain was detected only a few times. What it binds is not known. The whole isolated RNA underwent reverse transcription, so sequencing captured expressed TCRB transcripts. The protocol was immunoSEQ multiplex PCR, while the TCRdb copy is restricted to in-frame clones and leaves out a portion. The top ten clones hold about 0.018% of a sample with hundreds of thousands of clones, about 12% of them seen once. Every single donor gave one heparinised blood draw, and these averaged approximately 120 mL. Using CD45RO/CCR7/CD25/CD127/CD95/CD27, CD4+ naive, central memory, regulatory and stem cell-like memory cells were sorted. The purity of all sorted populations exceeded 95%. The sample originates from a study of beta chain features in type 1 diabetes. The germline V gene encodes CDR1 LGHNA and CDR2 YSLEER. Trimming stripped 0 bases from V and 4 bases from J, with 7 bases between. The CDR3 totals 13 residues.

Study observations and caveats: cDNA-based reads could over-represent cells with high TCR expression.

The clonotype comes from a man aged 18 to 30 in good health. The sample comprised naive CD4+ T cells from blood. J is TRBJ2-7 and V is TRBV4-3; D is uncertain. CDR3: CASSQDWSYEQYF. The CDR3 DNA sequence: TGCGCCAGCAGCCAAGATTGGAGTTACGAGCAGTACTTC.